The TCR beta chain under discussion was sequenced for a study of spatial heterogeneity in lung cancer. The study's findings and limits: Counts that tracked tumor mutation counts were those of expanded intratumoral alpha and beta TCRs. Coverage was estimated at roughly 7.3% of tumor T cells for alpha chains and approximately 14% for beta chains.

The sample's time point: sample taken at primary tumor resection. Researchers sequenced whole RNA taken from tumor, nontumor lung or frozen PBMC without sorting. This clonotype has a handful of counts. The antigen is not known. The CDR3 length is 13 residues. Trimming pared 8 bases from V and 5 bases from J, leaving 13 bases between. From germline, CDR1 is MNHEY and CDR2 SMNVEV (reference sequence). TCRdb reprocessed the 5' RACE reads via MiXCR and lists one record per CDR3 protein. The sample has roughly 17,000 distinct CDR3 sequences; nearly 7% are singletons. The origin of this receptor is a female donor with early-stage non-small cell lung cancer. The V and J genes are TRBV27 and TRBJ1-5, with D unresolved. Sequencing used lung tumor tissue, obtained at surgery. CDR3 in amino acids: CASGMQEDQPQHF. CDR3 sequence (DNA): TGTGCCAGCGGGATGCAGGAGGATCAGCCCCAGCATTTT.